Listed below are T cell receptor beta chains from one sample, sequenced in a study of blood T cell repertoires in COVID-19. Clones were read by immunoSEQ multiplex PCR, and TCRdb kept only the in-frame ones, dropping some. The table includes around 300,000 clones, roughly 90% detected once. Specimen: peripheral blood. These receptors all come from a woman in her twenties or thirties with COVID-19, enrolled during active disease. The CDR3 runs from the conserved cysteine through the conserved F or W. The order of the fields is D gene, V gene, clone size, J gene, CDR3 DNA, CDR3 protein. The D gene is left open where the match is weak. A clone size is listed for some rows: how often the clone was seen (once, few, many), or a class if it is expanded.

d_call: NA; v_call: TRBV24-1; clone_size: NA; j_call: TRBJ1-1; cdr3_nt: TGTGCCACCAGTGCCCTTGGGCGGGGGCGAGAACTGTCGGAAGCTTTCTTT; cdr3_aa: CATSALGRGRELSEAFF
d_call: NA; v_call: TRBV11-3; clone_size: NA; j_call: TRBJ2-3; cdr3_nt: TGTGCCAGCAGCTCAGGTCGTAGCACAGATACGCAGTATTTT; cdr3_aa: CASSSGRSTDTQYF
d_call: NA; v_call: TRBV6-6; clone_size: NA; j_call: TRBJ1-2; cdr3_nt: TGTGCCAGCAGTTACGGCCCAGGGGAAGGTGGCTACACCTTC; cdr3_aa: CASSYGPGEGGYTF
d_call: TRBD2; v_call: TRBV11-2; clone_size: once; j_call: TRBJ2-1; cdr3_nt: TGTGCCAGCACCCGGACTAGCGGGCCCAACAATGAGCAGTTCTTC; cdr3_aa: CASTRTSGPNNEQFF
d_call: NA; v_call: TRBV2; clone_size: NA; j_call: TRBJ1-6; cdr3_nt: TGTGCCAGCAGCAGGACCTATAATTCACCCCTCCACTTT; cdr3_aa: CASSRTYNSPLHF
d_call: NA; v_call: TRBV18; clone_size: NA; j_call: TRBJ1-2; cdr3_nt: TGTGCCAGCTCACCGGAGGCATCCTATGGCTACACCTTC; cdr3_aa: CASSPEASYGYTF
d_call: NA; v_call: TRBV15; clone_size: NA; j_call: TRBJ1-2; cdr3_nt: TGTGCCACCAGCAGAGAATACAGCAACCTTTATGGCTACACCTTC; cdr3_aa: CATSREYSNLYGYTF
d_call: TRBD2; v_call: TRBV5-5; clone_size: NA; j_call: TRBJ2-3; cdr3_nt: TGTGCCAGCAGCTCGGGACTAGCGGGAGAGGTGGATACGCAGTATTTT; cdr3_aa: CASSSGLAGEVDTQYF
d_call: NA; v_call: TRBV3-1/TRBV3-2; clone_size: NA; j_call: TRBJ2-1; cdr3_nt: TGTGCCAGCAGCCAAGAGGGGCTAGGGGGGGACAATGAGCAGTTCTTC; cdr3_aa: CASSQEGLGGDNEQFF
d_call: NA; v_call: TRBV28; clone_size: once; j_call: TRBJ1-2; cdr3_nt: TGTGCCAGCAGTTTAGTCACAGGCTATGGCTACACCTTC; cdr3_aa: CASSLVTGYGYTF
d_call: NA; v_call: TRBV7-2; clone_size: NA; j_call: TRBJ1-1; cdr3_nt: TGTGCCAGCAGCTTGGCCAGGGCGAGCACTGAAGCTTTCTTT; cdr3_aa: CASSLARASTEAFF
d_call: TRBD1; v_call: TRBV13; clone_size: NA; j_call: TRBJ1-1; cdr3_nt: TGTGCCAGCAGCTCGCGGACAGGGGTATTGAGCACTGAAGCTTTCTTT; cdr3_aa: CASSSRTGVLSTEAFF
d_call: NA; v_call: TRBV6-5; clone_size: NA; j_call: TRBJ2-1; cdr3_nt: TGTGCCAGCGGGGACACATACAATGAGCAGTTCTTC; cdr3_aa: CASGDTYNEQFF
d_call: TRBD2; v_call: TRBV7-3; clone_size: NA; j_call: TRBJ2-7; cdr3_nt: TGTGCCAGCAGCTTAAGTCGGCTAGCGGGAACCTACGAGCAGTACTTC; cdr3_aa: CASSLSRLAGTYEQYF
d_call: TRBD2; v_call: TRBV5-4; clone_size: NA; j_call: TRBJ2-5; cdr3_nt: TGTGCCAGCGCCCCACGGGGGGGACAAGAGACCCAGTACTTC; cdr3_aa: CASAPRGGQETQYF
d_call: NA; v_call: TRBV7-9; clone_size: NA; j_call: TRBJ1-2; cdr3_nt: TGTGCCAGCAGCCCGCGGGACCGAAGCTATGGCTACACCTTC; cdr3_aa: CASSPRDRSYGYTF
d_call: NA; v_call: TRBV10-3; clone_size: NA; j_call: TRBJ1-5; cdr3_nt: TGTGCCATCAGTCAAGGGGAGGGATTAGGACAGCCCCAGCATTTT; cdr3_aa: CAISQGEGLGQPQHF
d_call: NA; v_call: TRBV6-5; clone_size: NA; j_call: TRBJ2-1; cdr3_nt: TGTGCCAGCAGTTATTGGGGTGCGAGGACAATTGAGCAGTTCTTC; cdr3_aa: CASSYWGARTIEQFF
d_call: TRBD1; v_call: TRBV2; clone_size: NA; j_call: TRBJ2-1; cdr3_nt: TGTGCCAGCAAGGGGGCTGATGAGCAGTTCTTC; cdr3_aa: CASKGADEQFF
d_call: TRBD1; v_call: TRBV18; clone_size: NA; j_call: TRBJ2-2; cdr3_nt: TGTGCCAGCTCACCGTCCCGACAGGGCGGCGCCGGGGAGCTGTTTTTT; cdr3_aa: CASSPSRQGGAGELFF
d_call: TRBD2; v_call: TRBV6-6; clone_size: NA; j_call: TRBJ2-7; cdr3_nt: TGTGCCAGCAGTTACTCAATAGCGGGAGGGGGTTACGAGCAGTACTTC; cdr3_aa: CASSYSIAGGGYEQYF
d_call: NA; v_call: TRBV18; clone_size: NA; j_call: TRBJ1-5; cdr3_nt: TGTGCCAGCTCACCCGAGTCGGGAGGGCCCCAGCATTTT; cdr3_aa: CASSPESGGPQHF
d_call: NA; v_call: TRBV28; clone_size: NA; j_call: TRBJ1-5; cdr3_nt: TGTGCCAGCAGTTTTCAAAGCAATCAGCCCCAGCATTTT; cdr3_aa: CASSFQSNQPQHF
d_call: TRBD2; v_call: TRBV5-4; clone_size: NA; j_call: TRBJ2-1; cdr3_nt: TGTGCCAGCAGCCTTCAACCCAGCGGGAGGGCCCCCCATGAGCAGTTCTTC; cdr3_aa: CASSLQPSGRAPHEQFF
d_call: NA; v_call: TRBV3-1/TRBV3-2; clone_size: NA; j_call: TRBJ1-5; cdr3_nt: TGTGCCAGCAGCCAAGATTTGGCTCAGCCCCAGCATTTT; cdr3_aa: CASSQDLAQPQHF
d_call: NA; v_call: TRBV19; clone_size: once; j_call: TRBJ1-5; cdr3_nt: TGTGCCAGTAGTATTAGGTCAGGGCAGGAGCAGCCCCAGCATTTT; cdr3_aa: CASSIRSGQEQPQHF
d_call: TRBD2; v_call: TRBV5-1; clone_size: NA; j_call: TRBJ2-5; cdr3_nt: TGCGCCAGCAGCAGGACCCCCAGCGGGAGTAAACAAGAGACCCAGTACTTC; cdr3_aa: CASSRTPSGSKQETQYF
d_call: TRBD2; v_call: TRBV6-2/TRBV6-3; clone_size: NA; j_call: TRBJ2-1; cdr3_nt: TGTGCCAGCAGTAGGACCTTAGCGGGAGGGGACAGGGAGCAGTTCTTC; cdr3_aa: CASSRTLAGGDREQFF
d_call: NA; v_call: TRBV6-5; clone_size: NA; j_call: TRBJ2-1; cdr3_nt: TGTGCCAGCAGACCCAGACTAGAACGAGTTGAGCAGTTCTTC; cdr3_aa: CASRPRLERVEQFF
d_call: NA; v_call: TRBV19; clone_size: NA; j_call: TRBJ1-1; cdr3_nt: TGTGCCAGTGCCGACAGGACTAACACTGAAGCTTTCTTT; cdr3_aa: CASADRTNTEAFF
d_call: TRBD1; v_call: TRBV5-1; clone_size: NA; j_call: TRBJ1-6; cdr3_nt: TGCGCCAGCAGCTGGACAGGGGGGACTTATAATTCACCCCTCCACTTT; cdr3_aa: CASSWTGGTYNSPLHF
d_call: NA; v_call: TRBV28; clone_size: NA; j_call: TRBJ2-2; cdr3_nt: TGTGCCAGCAGGGGGACTTCGAACACCGGGGAGCTGTTTTTT; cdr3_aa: CASRGTSNTGELFF
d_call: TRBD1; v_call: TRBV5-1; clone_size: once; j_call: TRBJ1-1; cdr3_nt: TGCGCCAGCAGCTTCACAGGGGACTCCATGAACACTGAAGCTTTCTTT; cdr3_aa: CASSFTGDSMNTEAFF
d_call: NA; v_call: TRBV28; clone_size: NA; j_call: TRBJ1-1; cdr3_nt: TGTGCCAGCAGTTTAGATAGGAACACTGAAGCTTTCTTT; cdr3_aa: CASSLDRNTEAFF
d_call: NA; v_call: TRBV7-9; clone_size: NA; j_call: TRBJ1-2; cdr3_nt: TGTGCCAGCAGCTTTCTAGGGGCCGGCTACACCTTC; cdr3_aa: CASSFLGAGYTF
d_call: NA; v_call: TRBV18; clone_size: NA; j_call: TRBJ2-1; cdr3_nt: TGTGCCAGCTCACCACCGCGACTCCCCGGGACTCTTTCGGGTGAGCAGTTCTTC; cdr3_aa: CASSPPRLPGTLSGEQFF
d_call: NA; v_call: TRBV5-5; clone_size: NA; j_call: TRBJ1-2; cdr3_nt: TGTGCCAGCAGCTGGGACACCTATGGCTACACCTTC; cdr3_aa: CASSWDTYGYTF
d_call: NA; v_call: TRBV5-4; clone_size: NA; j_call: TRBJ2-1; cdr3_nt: TGTGCCAGCAGCCGGGCCCTGAGTCGGGGAAGCTCCTACAATGAGCAGTTCTTC; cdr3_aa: CASSRALSRGSSYNEQFF
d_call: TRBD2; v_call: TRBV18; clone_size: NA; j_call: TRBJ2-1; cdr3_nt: TGTGCCAGCACCTTAGCGGGAAGGGACCGGGGTGAGCAGTTCTTC; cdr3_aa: CASTLAGRDRGEQFF
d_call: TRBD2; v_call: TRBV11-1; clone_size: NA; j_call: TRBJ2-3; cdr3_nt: TGTGCCAGCAGCCCCTCCAGCGGGAGGGCCACAGATACGCAGTATTTT; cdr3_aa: CASSPSSGRATDTQYF
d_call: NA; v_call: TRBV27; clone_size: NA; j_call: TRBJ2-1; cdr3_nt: TGTGCCAGCAGTTTACTAGTCGGGAATGGGCAGTTCTTC; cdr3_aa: CASSLLVGNGQFF
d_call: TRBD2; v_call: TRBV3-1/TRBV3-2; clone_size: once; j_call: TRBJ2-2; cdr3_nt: TGTGCCAGCAGCCAAGTGGTTCCTAGCGGGTCGAACACCGGGGAGCTGTTTTTT; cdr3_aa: CASSQVVPSGSNTGELFF
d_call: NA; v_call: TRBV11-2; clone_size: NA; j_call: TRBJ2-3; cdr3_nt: TGTGCCAGCAGCCTAGTTCCGGACACAAACATTGGGAATACGCAGTATTTT; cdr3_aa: CASSLVPDTNIGNTQYF
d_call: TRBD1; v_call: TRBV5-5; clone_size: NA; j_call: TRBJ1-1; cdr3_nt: TGTGCCAGCAGCTTGGCCACAGGGACAGTTAACACTGAAGCTTTCTTT; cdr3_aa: CASSLATGTVNTEAFF
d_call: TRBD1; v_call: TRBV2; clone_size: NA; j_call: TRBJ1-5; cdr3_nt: TGTGCCAGCAGTGAAGGGGGACAGCCAAATCAGCCCCAGCATTTT; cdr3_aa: CASSEGGQPNQPQHF